This T cell receptor (beta chain) originates from a study of chemoradiotherapy in HPV16-positive cancers. Points from the study as a whole: During treatment, candidate HPV-specific clones and E7-related motifs expanded in tumor.

To note about this clone: Its antigen remains unknown.

TCRdb keeps only in-frame clones here, not all; method: immunoSEQ multiplex PCR. The table shows roughly 32,000 clones, with about 89% occurring only once. The TCR sequence derives from a human donor with HPV-associated anogenital cancer. This specimen consisted of blood, obtained from a patient who underwent chemoradiotherapy.

The CDR3 nucleotides are TGTGCCAGCAGCCCCCGGACAGGGGGGTCCCAAGAGACCCAGTACTTC. This encodes CASSPRTGGSQETQYF. The rearrangement links TRBV11-3 to TRBJ2-5, with TRBD1 matching 10 bases. J lost 1 base, V lost 5 bases, and 7 bases had no gene match. The CDR3 extends over 16 amino acids. The V gene's germline CDR1 is SGHNT and CDR2 YENEEA.